This T cell receptor beta chain originates from a study of response to subunit inactivated influenza vaccine. Broader study findings: Every seasonal influenza vaccination brings in few new T cells, the authors suggested.

Trimming removed 6 bases at V and 3 bases at J, with 14 bases between. The germline CDR1 and CDR2 sequences are SQVTM and ANQGSEA. The CDR3 has 13 residues. This clonotype was counted a few times. What it binds is unknown. TCRdb fed the RT-PCR reads into MiXCR, producing one record per CDR3 protein. The table records 550,000 to 600,000 distinct CDR3 sequences, 12% of them present only once. This TCR was sampled from a man aged 50 or older who received an inactivated influenza vaccine. Here the sequenced sample was PBMCs from blood, taken on the day of vaccination. V usage is TRBV29-1 and J usage is TRBJ1-2, with D possibly being TRBD1 (5 bases). The CDR3, as DNA: TGCAGCGTGGAAACCAGGGACGACTATGGCTACACCTTC. Translating gives CSVETRDDYGYTF. Drawing the rest from reference TRBV29-1 and TRBJ1-2, the complete variable domain is SAVISQKPSRDICQRGTSLTIQCQVDSQVTMMFWYRQQPGQSLTLIATANQGSEATYESGFVIDKFPISRPNLTFSTLTVSNMSPEDSSIYLCSVETRDDYGYTFGSGTRLTVV.